This record covers a single T cell receptor (beta chain). Sequencing was performed with immunoSEQ multiplex PCR; in TCRdb, only in-frame clones are kept and a portion is missing. The sample lists fewer than 200,000 clones; over 80% were seen once. The data originate from a study of blood T cell repertoires in COVID-19. Study-wide context: Italy, Spain and the United States were the sources of the convalescent and acute COVID-19 samples.

This CDR3 is built from 11 residues. The germline V gene has CDR1 SGHVS and CDR2 FNYEAQ. V dropped 5 bases and J dropped 4 bases, with 3 bases sitting between them. The clonotype comes from a woman aged 45-65 years with acute or convalescent COVID-19. The sample was peripheral blood. The chain couples TRBV7-6 to TRBJ1-5, with no clear D. CDR3 amino acids: CASSHNQPQHF. CDR3 in DNA: TGTGCCAGCAGCCATAATCAGCCCCAGCATTTT.